This TCR beta chain was sequenced for a study of shared clonotypes between healthy human individuals. CD8 cells regarded as naive lacked CD45RO, were positively chosen for CCR7, and omitted terminally differentiated effector memory CD45RA+ cells. Healthy and HIV-negative, the adult donors had no recent acute infections or vaccinations. V lost 5 bases and J lost 6, with 19 bases in between. The CDR3 totals 15 residues. Germline CDR1 reads MDHEN; CDR2 reads SYDVKM. Each subset's genomic DNA was split evenly across several immunoSEQ plates. For sorted subsets, about 0.2 ug DNA per replicate equaled about 27,000 T cell genomes. Profiled with immunoSEQ multiplex PCR; TCRdb holds only in-frame clones, not every one. There are a few million clones in the sample; just under 95% occur only once, and around 1.8% lies in the top ten.

The TCR was taken from a young man in good health. Some clones in this sample may be carry-over from other donors' samples. The sequenced sample was naive CD8+ T cells from PBMCs. The chain links TRBV28 to TRBJ1-1; D unresolved. CDR3 protein: CASSLHDLSVAEAFF. In DNA form, the CDR3 reads TGTGCCAGCAGTCTCCATGACCTCTCAGTAGCTGAAGCTTTCTTT.